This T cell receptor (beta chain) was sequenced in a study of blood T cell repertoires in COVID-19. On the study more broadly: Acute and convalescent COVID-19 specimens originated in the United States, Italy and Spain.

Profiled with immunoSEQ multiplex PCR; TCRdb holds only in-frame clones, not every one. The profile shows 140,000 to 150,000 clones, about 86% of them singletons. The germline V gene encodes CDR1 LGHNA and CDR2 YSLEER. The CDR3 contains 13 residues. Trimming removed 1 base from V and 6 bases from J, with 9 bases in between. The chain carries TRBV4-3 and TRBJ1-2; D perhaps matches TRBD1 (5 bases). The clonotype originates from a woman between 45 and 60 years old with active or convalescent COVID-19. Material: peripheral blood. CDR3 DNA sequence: TGCGCCAGCAGCCAAGCGGTAGGGGATGGCTACACCTTC. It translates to CASSQAVGDGYTF.